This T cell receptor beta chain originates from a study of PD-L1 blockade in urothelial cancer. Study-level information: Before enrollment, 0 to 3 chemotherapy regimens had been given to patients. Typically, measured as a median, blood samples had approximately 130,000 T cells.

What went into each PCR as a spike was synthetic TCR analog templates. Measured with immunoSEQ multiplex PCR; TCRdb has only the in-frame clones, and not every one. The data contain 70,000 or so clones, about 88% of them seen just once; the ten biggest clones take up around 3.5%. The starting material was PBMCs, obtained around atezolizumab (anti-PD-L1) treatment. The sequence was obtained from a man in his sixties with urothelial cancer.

CDR3 loop: CASSQGTEPKHFYGYTF. CDR3 bases: TGTGCCAGTAGTCAAGGGACAGAGCCCAAACATTTCTATGGCTACACCTTC. This chain connects TRBV19 to TRBJ1-2, with 7 bases aligning to TRBD1. From germline, CDR1 is LNHDA and CDR2 SQIVND (reference sequence). J was trimmed by 4 bases and V by 5 bases; bases with no gene match: 16. This CDR3 has 17 amino acids.